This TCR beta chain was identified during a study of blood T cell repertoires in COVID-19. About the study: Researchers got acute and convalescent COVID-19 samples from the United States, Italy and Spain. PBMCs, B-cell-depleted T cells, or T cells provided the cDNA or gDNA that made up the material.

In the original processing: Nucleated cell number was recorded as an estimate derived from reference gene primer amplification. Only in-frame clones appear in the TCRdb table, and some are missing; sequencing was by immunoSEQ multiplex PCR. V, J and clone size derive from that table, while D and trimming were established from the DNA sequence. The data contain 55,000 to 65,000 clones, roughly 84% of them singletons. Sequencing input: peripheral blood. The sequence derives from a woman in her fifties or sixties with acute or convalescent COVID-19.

CDR3 loop: CASSLGGGATGELFF. CDR3 DNA: TGTGCCAGCAGCTTAGGCGGGGGGGCAACCGGGGAGCTGTTTTTT. The chain employs TRBV11-2 and TRBJ2-2, with 9 bases matching TRBD2. Per germline, CDR1 SGHAT and CDR2 FQNNGV. CDR3 length: 15 amino acids. The ends lost 1 base at V and 5 bases at J; junction bases unmatched: 2.